This T cell receptor beta chain emerged from a study of blood T cell repertoires in COVID-19. Whole-study context: The origin of the acute and convalescent COVID-19 samples was the United States, Italy and Spain. The cDNA or gDNA used as material had been derived from T cells, B-cell-depleted T cells, or PBMCs.

This clone came up a few times. Profiled with immunoSEQ multiplex PCR; TCRdb holds only in-frame clones, not every one. The data show around 130,000 clones, with around 83% seen just once and roughly 4% held by the top ten. This clonotype was sampled from a woman aged 80 or over with acute or convalescent COVID-19. Sequences were obtained from peripheral blood.

The CDR3 here is CASSSMTGNSYEQYF. The CDR3, as DNA: TGTGCCAGCAGCTCCATGACAGGCAACTCCTACGAGCAGTACTTC. The J gene is TRBJ2-7, the V gene TRBV5-6; tentatively, D is TRBD1 (6 bases). Germline CDR1 reads SGHDT; CDR2 reads YYEEEE. Trimming removed 3 bases at V and 0 bases at J, with 13 bases between. This CDR3 contains 15 residues.